This T cell receptor (beta chain) was found in a study of Ad26.COV2.S vaccination and SARS-CoV-2 variants (dated by TCRdb to about 2021). Turning to the overall study: Donors in the vaccine arm were drawn from COV1001, a multicentre, randomized, double-blind, placebo-controlled phase I-IIa trial testing Ad26.COV2.S in healthy adults. Dosing of Ad26.COV2.S was intramuscular, at either 5x10^10 or 1x10^11 viral particles, delivered as one shot or as two shots spaced 56 days apart. TCRbeta repertoire sequencing served as the tool for gauging how specific and how broad the SARS-CoV-2-reactive T cell receptors were following Ad26.COV2.S vaccination. Trial participants were randomized into five groups of five, in which low-dose or high-dose Ad26.COV2.S was given once or twice, or placebo was given on both occasions. Investigators did not know the trial group allocation while performing experiments and assessing outcomes. A total of 32 samples were included in the TCR-sequenced set, comprising 19 Ad26.COV2.S vaccine recipients, 5 placebo recipients and 8 SARS-CoV-2 convalescent individuals.

On the study overall, not on this receptor specifically: Comparing responses between vaccine doses or regimens was not something the study was powered to do. Compared with placebo recipients, Ad26.COV2.S recipients showed higher spike-specific TCR breadth (P = 0.0014). After vaccination, substantial breadth of spike-specific CD8+ and CD4+ T cell responses was reported. It was noted by the authors that total T cell responses may have been underestimated by the TCR breadth and depth analyses. Vaccine and placebo recipients had similar non-spike TCR breadth, a finding consistent with the vaccine containing only spike.

The meaning of the sample's treatment or condition label: about 20 received Ad26.COV2.S at low or high dose, single or two shots; about 5 received placebo; per-sample allocation not given. Repertoires of vaccine and placebo recipients were sequenced from samples collected on day 63 after the first injection. In Cohort 1b, around 23 adults aged 18-55 years were enrolled at a single site in Boston, USA, between 29 July and 7 August 2020. Ad26.COV2.S was a replication-incompetent adenovirus type 26 vector that expressed a prefusion-stabilized SARS-CoV-2 spike protein derived from the original Wuhan strain. On this clone: This receptor's antigen is unknown. Per-nucleotide qualities are absent, and no much larger clonotype sits a single base away.

The CDR3 sequence holds 15 residues, the cysteine and phenylalanine included. Solely the CDR3 DNA is kept, with 45 bases framed from the first base. V is reduced by 6 bases and J by 7 bases, leaving a spacing of 19 bases between them. CDR1 MGHDK and CDR2 SYGVNS are derived from the germline V gene. TCRbeta CDR3 regions were sequenced with the immunoSEQ Assay. After extraction, genomic DNA underwent amplification by bias-controlled multiplex PCR, followed by high-throughput sequencing. Per the authors' processing: To quantify the absolute abundance of every unique TCRbeta CDR3 region, sequences were collapsed and filtered. T cell fraction was estimated by normalizing TCRbeta template counts to usable DNA, which was measured by amplifying reference genes present in all nucleated cells. Repertoire TCRs were annotated as SARS-CoV-2-specific when V gene, CDR3 amino acid sequence and J gene were exactly matched to a known reactive TCR set. MIRA supplied the reference SARS-CoV-2 TCR set, which was filtered for enrichment in COVID-19-positive ImmuneCODE repertoires so that public or cross-reactive TCRs were removed. Drawing on the MIRA antigens, annotated TCRs were analysed further at the level of specific ORF or position within ORF. Breadth was defined as annotated unique rearrangements over total unique productive rearrangements; depth was the summed frequency of those rearrangements. TCR breadth was compared between groups using two-sided Wilcoxon rank-sum tests. TCRdb re-hosts the immuneACCESS table, in-frame sequences only. Its copies lack some clones; in the studies checked, an unresolved V gene accounts for under half of them, and the cause for the rest is not known. V and J calls and clone size are given by that table; D and trimming were obtained from the DNA. The sample table shows 440,000 or so clones, and 90% are seen once. The top ten hold roughly 4% of the sample.

The receptor's source is a person aged 18 to 59 who received the Ad26.COV2.S COVID-19 vaccine or a placebo. The chain is made from TRBV25-1 and TRBJ2-1; matching of 7 bases hints at TRBD2 as the D gene. The specimen comprised peripheral blood, sampled in a trial of Ad26.COV2.S vaccine versus placebo. The nucleotide sequence is given as TGTGCCAGCAGGGGGGGGCGGGAGCGATCAAATGAGCAGTTCTTC. Its translation reads: CASRGGRERSNEQFF.